These 4 T cell receptor beta chains originate from one sample sequenced in a study of Graves' ophthalmopathy and Graves' hyperthyroidism (dated by TCRdb to about 2018). Data came from an Illumina HiSeq 2000. TCR beta CDR3 regions were amplified from RNA transcripts for repertoire sequencing. The first round was an RT-PCR using HTBI primers with the Qiagen OneStep RT-PCR kit, and this first round was followed by a second-round multiplex PCR, then size selection and purification. TCRdb applied fastp at Q25 and MiXCR to the public reads, then kept only in-frame beta chains. Entries are consolidated by CDR3 protein sequence, retaining the most common genes and DNA. This sample comprises 400,000 to 450,000 distinct CDR3 sequences, under 25% of them detected only once. The ten largest make up more than 2.5% of the sample. The sample consisted of peripheral blood. Receptors were obtained from a woman between 18 and 29 years old with stable Graves' hyperthyroidism. Donor details come from another sample of the same person, matched by shared clones.

The rearrangement links TRBV30 to TRBJ2-7, with 7 bases lining up with TRBD2. The CDR3 is made up of 14 amino acids. The germline gives CDR1 GTSNPN, CDR2 SVGIG (reference sequence). Trimming cost V 3 bases and J 3 bases; bases outside gene matches: 8. CDR3 region: CAWSLLSGNYEQYF. CDR3 sequence (DNA): TGTGCCTGGAGCTTATTAAGCGGGAACTACGAGCAGTACTTC.

This clonotype has a count of ten or more. J is TRBJ2-5 and V is TRBV7-2; perhaps TRBD2 as D (5 bases). V was trimmed by 5 bases and J by 5 bases, leaving 12 bases between them. CDR1 is SGHTA, CDR2 FQGNSA, per germline. This CDR3 is built from 13 residues. The CDR3 DNA reads TGTGCCAGCAGCACCCGGACGGGGGAGACCCAGTACTTC. The encoded protein is CASSTRTGETQYF.

This clonotype was seen repeatedly, ten times or more. The chain has TRBV6-1 and TRBJ2-5; D is possibly TRBD2 (6 bases). This CDR3 is 15 amino acids long. Trimming took off 2 bases at V and 4 bases at J, with 14 bases between the two ends. Germline values: CDR1 MNHNS, CDR2 SASEGT. The CDR3: CASSEWVGGTETQYF. For the CDR3, the DNA is TGTGCCAGCAGTGAATGGGTGGGAGGAACAGAGACCCAGTACTTC.

The rearrangement uses TRBV11-2 and TRBJ1-2; the D is unclear. The CDR3 loop spans 18 amino acids. V lost 4 bases, J lost 5 bases, and 26 bases lay in between. In germline, CDR1 is SGHAT, CDR2 FQNNGV. The CDR3 DNA sequence: TGTGCCAGCAGCTCGTTGACGATAACGAGAATGCACGGGTATGGCTACACCTTC. Translated: CASSSLTITRMHGYGYTF.